Listed here is a single TCR beta chain. This receptor's antigen is unknown. The sample holds no much larger clone one base away, and base qualities are not on file. V is shortened by 7 bases, J by 2 bases, and the region joining them spans 19 bases. From the cysteine through the phenylalanine, the CDR3 covers 16 amino acids. Kept here is only the CDR3 DNA, which spans 48 bases and is read in frame from base 1. For CDR1 and CDR2, the germline V gene lists SNHLY and FYNNEI. Only healthy Caucasian donors were included. The twin cohort consisted of three pairs of female monozygotic twins, all aged about 18 to 30 years. Peripheral blood mononuclear cells were used as the source from which RNA for TCR libraries was isolated. These data belong to a study of identical twins (dated by TCRdb to between 2015 and 2016). Study-level background: To test whether fetal clonotypes persist, this study deep-sequenced TCR alpha and beta repertoires from monozygotic twins, from unrelated adults of various ages, and from cord blood. Replicate twin experiments were performed at different times using different library preparation protocols to rule out contamination. Summary of the overall study and its limitations: Fewer insertions were carried by abundant cord blood beta clonotypes; a weaker similar trend was observed in young adult naive repertoires, while no such trend was observed in memory repertoires. A weaker excess of twin sharing was found in beta out-of-frame sequences because the signal-to-noise ratio was lowered by fewer shared sequences. Conclusions relied on cross-sectional statistical analysis, since the same donors could not be followed over many years. Invariant T cells such as MAIT and iNKT could partly confound zero-insertion analyses, though diverse VJ usage argued against this for most clonotypes. Compared with coincidental sharing between unrelated individuals, out-of-frame TCR alpha sequences shared between twins had an excess of sequences with low generation probability. Recombination models systematically underestimated out-of-frame TCR alpha sharing in monozygotic twins but agreed with sharing between unrelated individuals.

Library creation used 5' RACE. Sequencing instrument: Illumina HiSeq 2000. Template switching added a universal primer binding site, and the final cDNA carried a unique molecular identifier that allowed TCR cDNA molecules to be counted accurately. Specific primers in the conserved constant-segment region were used to synthesize first-strand cDNA for the TCR alpha and beta chains. Each cDNA library was double barcoded, with a SMART-Mk sample barcode plus Illumina barcodes, to control for contamination. Two successive PCR steps introduced TruSeq adapter sequences along with Illumina sample barcodes. The TCR alpha and beta cDNA libraries were sequenced on the Illumina HiSeq platform using custom primers. The study's processing was this. MiGEC processed the raw reads to extract unique molecular identifiers, while MiXCR was used to determine the CDR3 positions. Recombination models were inferred per individual with the repgenHMM and IGoR tools using an EM algorithm. The analysis of shared clonotypes was done with the tcR package in R, with sharing normalized by the product of cloneset sizes. To study raw recombination free of thymic and clonal selection effects, out-of-frame nonproductive sequences were analyzed. Clones were called with MiXCR by TCRdb after fastp trimmed the public reads at Q25, and only in-frame beta chains were retained. Each entry merges the rows of one CDR3 protein and shows their most common DNA and genes. TCRdb's processing, not the authors' own work, is the source of the V and J calls. Counted in this sample were a few hundred thousand distinct CDR3 sequences; just under 10% of them appeared once. In total, the top ten clones hold around 3% of the sample.

Separately, the same data were catalogued under a study of yellow fever vaccine responses in identical twins. As the second study states: The authors reported that the T cell response to vaccination in identical twins appeared partly convergent and partly personalized. The study precisely tracked vaccine-responding T cell clones in identical twins.

The source is a woman aged 18-29 years in good health. Sequencing was done on a sample of PBMCs. The chain employs TRBV2 and TRBJ2-3; the D segment is perhaps TRBD1 or TRBD2, each sharing 5 matched bases. The nucleotide sequence is given as TGTGCCAGCACAGGGTACGGGGCGATCATCACAGATACGCAGTATTTT. Its amino acids are CASTGYGAIITDTQYF.